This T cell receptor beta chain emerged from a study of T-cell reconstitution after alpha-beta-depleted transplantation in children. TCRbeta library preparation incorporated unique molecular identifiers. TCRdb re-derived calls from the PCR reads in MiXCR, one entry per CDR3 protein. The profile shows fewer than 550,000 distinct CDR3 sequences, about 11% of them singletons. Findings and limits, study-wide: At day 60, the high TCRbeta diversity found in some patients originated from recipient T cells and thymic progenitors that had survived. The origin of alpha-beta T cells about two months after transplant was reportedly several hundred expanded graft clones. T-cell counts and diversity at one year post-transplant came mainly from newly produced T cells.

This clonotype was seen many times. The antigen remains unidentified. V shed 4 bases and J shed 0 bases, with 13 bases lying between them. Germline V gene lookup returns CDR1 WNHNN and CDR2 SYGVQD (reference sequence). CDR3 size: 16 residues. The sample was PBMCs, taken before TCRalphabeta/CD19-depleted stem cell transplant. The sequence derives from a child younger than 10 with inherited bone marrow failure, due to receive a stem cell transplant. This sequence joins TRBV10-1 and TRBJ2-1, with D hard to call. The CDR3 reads CASSGAIPSSYNEQFF. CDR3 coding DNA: TGCGCCAGCAGTGGGGCTATCCCTAGCTCCTACAATGAGCAGTTCTTC.